Detailed here is one TCR beta chain. This specimen includes other DNA sequences encoding the same CDR3. Study processing details: Counts of nucleated cells, estimated from reference gene primer amplification, were obtained. Produced via immunoSEQ multiplex PCR; TCRdb's table is partial and in-frame only. V and J calls and clone size are copied from that table; D and trimming were computed from the DNA. The sample lists more than 350,000 clones, around 87% occurring once. The entry originates in a study of blood T cell repertoires in COVID-19. Turning to the study itself: Samples came from the United States, Italy and Spain, spanning acute and convalescent COVID-19. Sample material is recorded as cDNA or gDNA derived from T cells, B-cell-depleted T cells, or PBMCs.

The CDR3 contains 15 residues. Trimming removed 6 bases at V and 7 bases at J, with 19 bases between. Germline lookup yields CDR1 MGHRA and CDR2 YSYEKL. Seattle researchers signed up patients amid active infection and tracked them longitudinally. The chain links TRBV4-1 to TRBJ1-5; weak D call: TRBD1 (6 bases). The receptor's source is a woman aged 25 to 39 with COVID-19, enrolled during active disease. Sequenced material: peripheral blood. CDR3 DNA sequence: TGCGCCAGCAGTCCCACGGGGGGCGCAGGGCAGCCCCAGCATTTT. Amino acids: CASSPTGGAGQPQHF.